The clone carrying this T cell receptor beta chain was counted only a few times. Its antigen is currently unknown. This sample is part of a study of response to subunit inactivated influenza vaccine. Whole-study results and caveats: Authors suggested seasonal influenza vaccinations each recruit few new T cells.

The germline gives CDR1 MNHEY, CDR2 SVGEGT. Trimming removed 6 bases from V and 9 bases from J, with 15 bases in between. The CDR3 sequence is 13 residues long. From the RT-PCR reads, TCRdb called clonotypes with MiXCR, one entry per CDR3 protein. The data show around 250,000 distinct CDR3 sequences, approximately 12% seen once. This receptor was identified in a man aged 50 to 60 who received an inactivated influenza vaccine. The chain carries TRBV6-2 or TRBV6-3 and TRBJ1-5; D call uncertain. Sequences were derived from non-naive T cells sorted from PBMCs, sampled 14 days before vaccination. The CDR3 sequence is CASREHSKGPQHF. DNA for the CDR3: TGTGCCAGCAGGGAACACAGCAAGGGGCCCCAGCATTTT.